The 14 T cell receptor beta chains presented below share a single source sample, sequenced in a study of blood T cell repertoires in COVID-19. Some clones are missing from TCRdb's copy, which holds only in-frame ones; the method was immunoSEQ multiplex PCR. The top ten hold over 4% of the sample, which has about 140,000 clones, 75% to 90% seen once. Input material: PBMCs or T cells enriched from blood (not recorded which). Receptors originate from a man aged 70 or older who had been exposed to COVID-19.

The V call is TRBV29-1, the J call TRBJ2-7, with D perhaps TRBD1 (5 bases). The germline gives CDR1 SQVTM, CDR2 ANQGSEA. V lost 4 bases, J lost 7 bases, and 14 bases lay in between. CDR3 length: 12 residues. This chain's CDR3 is CSVVIRVGEQYF. CDR3 nucleotide sequence: TGCAGCGTTGTAATCAGGGTCGGGGAGCAGTACTTC.

The chain's CDR3 is CASSQVTGVGQPQHF. The DNA of the CDR3 is TGCGCCAGCAGCCAAGTTACAGGGGTAGGGCAGCCCCAGCATTTT. The V gene is TRBV4-3, the J gene TRBJ1-5; 7 nucleotides agree with TRBD1. The CDR3 length is 15 residues. Germline trimming cut 1 base from V and 7 bases from J; bases unmatched to any gene: 7. The germline V gene has CDR1 LGHNA and CDR2 YSLEER.

The rearrangement uses TRBV18 and TRBJ1-5; D may be TRBD1 (6 bases). The CDR3 extends over 13 amino acids. Germline V gene sequence: CDR1 KGHSH, CDR2 LQKENI. V lost 4 bases and J lost 3, with 7 bases in between. The CDR3 DNA reads TGTGCCAGCTCACGACAGGACAATCAGCCCCAGCATTTT. Protein product: CASSRQDNQPQHF. Based on the CDR3 plus reference TRBV18 and TRBJ1-5, the full variable domain is NAGVMQNPRHLVRRRGQEARLRCSPMKGHSHVYWYRQLPEEGLKFMVYLQKENIIDESGMPKERFSAEFPKEGPSILRIQQVVRGDSAAYFCASSRQDNQPQHFGDGTRLSIL.

This chain joins TRBV6-5 and TRBJ1-3, with no clear D. Germline V gives CDR1 MNHEY, CDR2 SVGAGI. This CDR3 is built from 13 residues. Trimming stripped 6 bases from V and 6 bases from J, with 12 bases between. CDR3 in amino acids: CASRRDNENTIYF. The CDR3 bases are TGTGCCAGCAGACGCGACAACGAAAACACCATATATTTT.

The CDR3: CASSGGTLLYEQYF. CDR3 coding DNA: TGTGCCAGCAGTGGCGGGACCCTCCTCTACGAGCAGTACTTC. The chain links TRBV2 to TRBJ2-7; the D gene is possibly TRBD2 (6 bases). Germline V gene sequence: CDR1 SNHLY, CDR2 FYNNEI. Trimming stripped 4 bases from V and 3 bases from J, with 13 bases between. There are 14 residues in the CDR3.

The chain recombines TRBV11-2 with TRBJ1-3; D ambiguous. This CDR3 has 15 amino acids. The ends were cut back, 3 bases at V and 4 bases at J, with 13 bases in the middle. Germline CDR1 SGHAT, CDR2 FQNNGV. The CDR3 spells CASSLISGFGNTIYF. CDR3 in DNA: TGTGCCAGCAGCTTGATCAGTGGTTTCGGAAACACCATATATTTT.

The chain employs TRBV19 and TRBJ2-1; TRBD2 matches 7 bases. After removal of 5 bases from V and 7 bases from J, the junction contained 8 bases not matched to a gene. This CDR3 region has 14 residues. The germline V gene has CDR1 LNHDA and CDR2 SQIVND (reference sequence). CDR3 DNA: TGTGCCAGTAGTGCCTCGCGGGGGACGAATGAGCAGTTCTTC. It encodes CASSASRGTNEQFF.

This chain links TRBV6-5 with TRBJ2-3, with 7 bases that match TRBD2. V was clipped by 0 bases and J by 11 bases; unmatched bases: 5. Germline V CDR1 and CDR2: MNHEY, SVGAGI. The CDR3 length is 13 residues. The CDR3 sequence is CASSYSGLAVQYF. CDR3 nucleotide sequence: TGTGCCAGCAGTTACTCGGGGCTAGCGGTGCAGTATTTT.

This clone was observed once. The rearrangement joins TRBV3-1 (or the pseudogene TRBV3-2) to TRBJ2-1; 10 bases fit TRBD2. V gave up 2 bases and J gave up 9 bases; unmatched junction bases: 13. Germline V lookup: CDR1 LGHDT, CDR2 YNNKEL (reference sequence). CDR3 length equals 17 residues. CDR3 sequence: CASSQLPTSGLPSEQFF. Here the CDR3 DNA reads TGTGCCAGCAGCCAACTTCCGACTAGCGGGTTACCGTCTGAGCAGTTCTTC.

The gene calls are TRBV11-2 and TRBJ1-2; D not resolved. Germline CDR1 is SGHAT and CDR2 is FQNNGV. Trimming removed 6 bases at V and 1 base at J, with 9 bases between. The CDR3 loop spans 13 amino acids. DNA of the CDR3: TGTGCCAGCAGTGTGGAGATTAACTATGGCTACACCTTC. Amino acid sequence: CASSVEINYGYTF.

This clone was seen only once. CDR3 in amino acids: CASSFLNTEAFF. CDR3 DNA: TGTGCCAGTTCCTTCCTGAACACTGAAGCTTTCTTT. The chain links TRBV19 to TRBJ1-1, with D uncertain. There are 12 residues in the CDR3. The germline CDR1 and CDR2 sequences are LNHDA and SQIVND (reference sequence). Trimming pared 8 bases from V and 0 bases from J, leaving 7 bases between.

This clone was observed a single time. The chain recombines TRBV28 with TRBJ2-3; D is unclear. Germline values: CDR1 MDHEN, CDR2 SYDVKM. Trimming pared 7 bases from V and 0 bases from J, leaving 14 bases between. The CDR3 spans 15 residues. The CDR3 nucleotides read TGTGCCAGCAAAGCGAGTACTCCTAGCACAGATACGCAGTATTTT. Translation: CASKASTPSTDTQYF.

The chain employs TRBV6-5 and TRBJ2-5, with TRBD1 as a possible D gene (5 bases). The CDR3 has 15 amino acids. Trimming shortened V by 6 bases and J by 4 bases, and 18 bases separated the two germline ends. Germline CDR1 MNHEY, CDR2 SVGAGI. The CDR3 region is CASRSRPGFSETQYF. CDR3 coding DNA: TGTGCCAGCAGGTCCCGACCAGGGTTTTCAGAGACCCAGTACTTC.

The V gene is TRBV6-2 or TRBV6-3, the J gene TRBJ2-7; D not resolved. The CDR3 has 17 amino acids. Trimming pared 4 bases from V and 0 bases from J, leaving 19 bases between. Germline CDR1 MNHEY, CDR2 SVGEGT. CDR3 in amino acids: CASSSSLTKTNSYEQYF. The CDR3 DNA reads TGTGCCAGCAGTTCCTCGCTGACAAAGACCAACTCCTACGAGCAGTACTTC.